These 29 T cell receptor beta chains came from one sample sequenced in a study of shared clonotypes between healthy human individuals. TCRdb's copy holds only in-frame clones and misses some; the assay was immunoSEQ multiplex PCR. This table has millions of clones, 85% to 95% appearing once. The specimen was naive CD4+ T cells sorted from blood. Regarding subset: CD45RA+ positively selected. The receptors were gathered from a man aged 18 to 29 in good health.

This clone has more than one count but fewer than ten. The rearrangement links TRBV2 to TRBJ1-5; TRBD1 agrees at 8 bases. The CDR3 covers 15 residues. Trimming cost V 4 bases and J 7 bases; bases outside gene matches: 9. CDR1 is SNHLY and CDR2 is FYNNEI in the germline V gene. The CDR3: CASSARAGGEQPQHF. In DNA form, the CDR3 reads TGTGCCAGCAGTGCGAGGGCAGGGGGCGAACAGCCCCAGCATTTT.

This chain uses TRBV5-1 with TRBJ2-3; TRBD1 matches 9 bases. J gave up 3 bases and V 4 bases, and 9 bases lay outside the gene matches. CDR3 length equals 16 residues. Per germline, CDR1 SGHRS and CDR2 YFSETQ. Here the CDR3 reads CASSVPRDRATDTQYF. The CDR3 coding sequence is TGCGCCAGCAGCGTCCCCCGGGACAGGGCTACAGATACGCAGTATTTT.

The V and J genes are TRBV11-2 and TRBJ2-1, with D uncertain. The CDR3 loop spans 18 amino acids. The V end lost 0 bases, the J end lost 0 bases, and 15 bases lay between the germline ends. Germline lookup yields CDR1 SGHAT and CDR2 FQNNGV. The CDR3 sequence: CASSLDDGALSSYNEQFF. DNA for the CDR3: TGTGCCAGCAGCTTAGATGACGGCGCGCTGAGCTCCTACAATGAGCAGTTCTTC.

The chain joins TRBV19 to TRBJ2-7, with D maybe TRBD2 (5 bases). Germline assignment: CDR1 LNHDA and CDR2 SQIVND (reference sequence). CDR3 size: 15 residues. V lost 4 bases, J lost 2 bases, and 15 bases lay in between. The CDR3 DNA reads TGTGCCAGTAGTACTTCGACTGGAGGACCCTACGAGCAGTACTTC. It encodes CASSTSTGGPYEQYF.

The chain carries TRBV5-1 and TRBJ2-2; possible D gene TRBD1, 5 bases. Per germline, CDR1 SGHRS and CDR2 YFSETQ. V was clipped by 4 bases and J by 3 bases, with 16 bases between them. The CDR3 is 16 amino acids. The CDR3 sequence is CASSLRQTGYTGELFF. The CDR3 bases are TGCGCCAGCAGCCTAAGACAAACAGGATACACCGGGGAGCTGTTTTTT.

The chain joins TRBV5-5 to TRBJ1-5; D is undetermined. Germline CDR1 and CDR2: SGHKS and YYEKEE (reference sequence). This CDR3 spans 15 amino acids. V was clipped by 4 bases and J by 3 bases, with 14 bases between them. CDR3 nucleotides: TGTGCCAGCAGCCCCAACTCGGGTGACAATCAGCCCCAGCATTTT. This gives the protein CASSPNSGDNQPQHF.

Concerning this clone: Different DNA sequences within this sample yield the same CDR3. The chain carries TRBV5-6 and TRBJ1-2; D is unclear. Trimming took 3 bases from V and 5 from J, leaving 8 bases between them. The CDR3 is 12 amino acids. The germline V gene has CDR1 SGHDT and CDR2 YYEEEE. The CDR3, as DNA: TGTGCCAGCAGCTCGACTGATTATGGCTACACCTTC. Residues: CASSSTDYGYTF.

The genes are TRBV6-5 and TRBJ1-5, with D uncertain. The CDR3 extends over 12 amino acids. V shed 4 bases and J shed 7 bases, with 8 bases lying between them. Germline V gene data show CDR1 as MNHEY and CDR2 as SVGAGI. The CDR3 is CASSWTWQPQHF. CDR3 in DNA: TGTGCCAGCAGTTGGACCTGGCAGCCCCAGCATTTT.

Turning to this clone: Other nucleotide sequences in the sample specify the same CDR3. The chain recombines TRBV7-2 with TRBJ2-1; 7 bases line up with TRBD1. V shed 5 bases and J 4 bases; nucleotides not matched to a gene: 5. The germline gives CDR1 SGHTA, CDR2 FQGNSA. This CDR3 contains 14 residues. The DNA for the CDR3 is TGTGCCAGCAGCCCGGGACAGACATACAATGAGCAGTTCTTC. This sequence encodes CASSPGQTYNEQFF.

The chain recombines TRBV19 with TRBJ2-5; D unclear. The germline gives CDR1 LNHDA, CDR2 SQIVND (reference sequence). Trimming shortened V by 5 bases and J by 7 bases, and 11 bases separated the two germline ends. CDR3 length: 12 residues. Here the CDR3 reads CASSATSRTQYF. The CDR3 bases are TGTGCCAGTAGTGCCACTTCGCGGACCCAGTACTTC. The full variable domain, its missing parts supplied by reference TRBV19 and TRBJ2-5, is DGGITQSPKYLFRKEGQNVTLSCEQNLNHDAMYWYRQDPGQGLRLIYYSQIVNDFQKGDIAEGYSVSREKKESFPLTVTSAQKNPTAFYLCASSATSRTQYFGPGTRLLVL.

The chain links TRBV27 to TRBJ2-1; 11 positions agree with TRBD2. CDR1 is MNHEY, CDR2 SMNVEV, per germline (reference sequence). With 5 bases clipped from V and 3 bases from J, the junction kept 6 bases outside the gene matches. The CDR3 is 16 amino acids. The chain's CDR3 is CASSLPGTSGYNEQFF. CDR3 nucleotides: TGTGCCAGCAGTCTCCCCGGGACTAGCGGCTACAATGAGCAGTTCTTC.

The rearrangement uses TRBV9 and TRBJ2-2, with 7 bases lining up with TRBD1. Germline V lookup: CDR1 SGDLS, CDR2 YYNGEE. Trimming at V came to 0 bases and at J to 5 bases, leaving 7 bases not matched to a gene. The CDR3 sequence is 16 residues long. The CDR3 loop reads CASSVGTGEGTGELFF. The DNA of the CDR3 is TGTGCCAGCAGCGTAGGTACAGGGGAAGGTACCGGGGAGCTGTTTTTT.

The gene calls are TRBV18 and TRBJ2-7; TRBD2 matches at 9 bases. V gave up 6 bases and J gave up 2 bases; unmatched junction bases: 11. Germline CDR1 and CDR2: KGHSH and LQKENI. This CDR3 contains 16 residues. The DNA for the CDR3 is TGTGCCAGCTCCCAAGGGTATAGCGGGGGACCCTACGAGCAGTACTTC. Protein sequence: CASSQGYSGGPYEQYF.

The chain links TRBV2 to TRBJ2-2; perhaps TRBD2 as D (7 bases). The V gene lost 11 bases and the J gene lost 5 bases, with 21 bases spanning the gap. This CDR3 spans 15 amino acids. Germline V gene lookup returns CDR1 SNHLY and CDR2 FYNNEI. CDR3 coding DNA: TGTGCCGGCCACGCGGGGGCGATGAGAACCGGGGAGCTGTTTTTT. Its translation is CAGHAGAMRTGELFF.

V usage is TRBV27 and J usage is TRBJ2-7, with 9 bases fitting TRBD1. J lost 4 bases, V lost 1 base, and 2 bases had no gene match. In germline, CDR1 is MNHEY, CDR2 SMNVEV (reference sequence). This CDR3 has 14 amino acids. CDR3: CASSLWGTGYEQYF. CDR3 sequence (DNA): TGTGCCAGCAGTTTATGGGGGACAGGGTACGAGCAGTACTTC.

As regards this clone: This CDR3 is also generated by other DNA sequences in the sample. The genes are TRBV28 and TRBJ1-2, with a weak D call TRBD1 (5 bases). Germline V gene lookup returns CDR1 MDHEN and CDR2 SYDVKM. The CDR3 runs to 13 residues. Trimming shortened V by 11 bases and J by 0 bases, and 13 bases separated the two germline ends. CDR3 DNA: TGTGCCGCCTTTTCAGGGACTAACTATGGCTACACCTTC. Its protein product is CAAFSGTNYGYTF.

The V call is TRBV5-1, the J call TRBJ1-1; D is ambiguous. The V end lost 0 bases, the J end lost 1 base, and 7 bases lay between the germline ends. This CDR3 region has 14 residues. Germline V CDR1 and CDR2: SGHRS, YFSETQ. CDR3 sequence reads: CASSLGSANTEAFF. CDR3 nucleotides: TGCGCCAGCAGCTTGGGGTCAGCGAACACTGAAGCTTTCTTT.

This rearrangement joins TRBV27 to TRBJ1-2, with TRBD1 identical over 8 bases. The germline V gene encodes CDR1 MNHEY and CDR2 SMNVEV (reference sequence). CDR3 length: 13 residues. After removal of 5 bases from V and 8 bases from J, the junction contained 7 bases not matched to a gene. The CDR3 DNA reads TGTGCCAGCAGTCAGGGGGCAAGCGGCGGCTACACCTTC. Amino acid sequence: CASSQGASGGYTF.

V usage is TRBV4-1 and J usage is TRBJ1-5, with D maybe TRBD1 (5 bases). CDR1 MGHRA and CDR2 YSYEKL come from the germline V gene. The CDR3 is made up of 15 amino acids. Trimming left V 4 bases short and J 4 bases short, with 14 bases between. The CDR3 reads CASSPRVGDNQPQHF. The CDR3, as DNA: TGCGCCAGCAGCCCTAGGGTAGGGGATAATCAGCCCCAGCATTTT.

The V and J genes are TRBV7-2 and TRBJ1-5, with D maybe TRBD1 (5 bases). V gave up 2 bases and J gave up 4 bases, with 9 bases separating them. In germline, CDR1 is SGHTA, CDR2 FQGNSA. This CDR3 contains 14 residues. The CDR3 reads CASSLLGRNQPQHF. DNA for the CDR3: TGTGCCAGCAGCTTATTGGGACGGAATCAGCCCCAGCATTTT.

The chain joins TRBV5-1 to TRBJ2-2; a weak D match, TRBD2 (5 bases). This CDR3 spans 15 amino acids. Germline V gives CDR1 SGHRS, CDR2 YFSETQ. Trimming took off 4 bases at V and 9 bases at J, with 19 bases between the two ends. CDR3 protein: CASSALSGNHWELFF. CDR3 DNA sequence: TGCGCCAGCAGCGCCCTGTCCGGGAACCATTGGGAGCTGTTTTTT.

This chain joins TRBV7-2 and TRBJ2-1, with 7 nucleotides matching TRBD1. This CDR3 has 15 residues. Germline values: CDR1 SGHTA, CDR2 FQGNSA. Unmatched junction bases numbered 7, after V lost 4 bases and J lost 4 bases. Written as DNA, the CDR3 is TGTGCCAGCAGCTCCGACAGGGATGGGTACAATGAGCAGTTCTTC. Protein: CASSSDRDGYNEQFF.

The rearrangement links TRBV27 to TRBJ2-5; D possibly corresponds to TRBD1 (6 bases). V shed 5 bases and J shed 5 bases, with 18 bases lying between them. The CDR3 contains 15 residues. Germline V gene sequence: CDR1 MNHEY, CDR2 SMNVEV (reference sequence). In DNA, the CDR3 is TGTGCCAGCAGTCCAGGACAGCTTGTCCGGGAGACCCAGTACTTC. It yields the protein CASSPGQLVRETQYF.

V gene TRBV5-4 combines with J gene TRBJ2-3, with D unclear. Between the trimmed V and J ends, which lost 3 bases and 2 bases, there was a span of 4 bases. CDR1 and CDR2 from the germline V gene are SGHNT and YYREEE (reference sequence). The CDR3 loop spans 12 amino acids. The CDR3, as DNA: TGTGCCAGCAGCTGGAACACAGATACGCAGTATTTT. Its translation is CASSWNTDTQYF.

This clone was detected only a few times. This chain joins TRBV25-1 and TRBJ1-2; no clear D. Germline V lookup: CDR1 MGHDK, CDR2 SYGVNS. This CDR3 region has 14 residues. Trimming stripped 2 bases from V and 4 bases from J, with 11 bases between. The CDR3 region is CASSEQSGFYGYTF. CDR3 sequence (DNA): TGTGCCAGCAGTGAACAGTCAGGCTTCTATGGCTACACCTTC.

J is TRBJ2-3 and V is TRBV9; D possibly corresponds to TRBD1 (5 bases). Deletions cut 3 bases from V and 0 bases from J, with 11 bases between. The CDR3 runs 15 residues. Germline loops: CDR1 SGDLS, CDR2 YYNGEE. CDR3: CASSADTSSTDTQYF. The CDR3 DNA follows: TGTGCCAGCAGCGCGGACACTTCTAGCACAGATACGCAGTATTTT.

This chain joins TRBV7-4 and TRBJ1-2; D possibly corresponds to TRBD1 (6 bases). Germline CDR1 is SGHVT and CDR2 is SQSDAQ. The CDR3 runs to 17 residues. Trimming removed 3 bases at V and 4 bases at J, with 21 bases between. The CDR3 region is CASSFVWGLDRGYGYTF. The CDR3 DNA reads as TGTGCCAGCAGCTTCGTCTGGGGGCTCGATAGAGGCTATGGCTACACCTTC.

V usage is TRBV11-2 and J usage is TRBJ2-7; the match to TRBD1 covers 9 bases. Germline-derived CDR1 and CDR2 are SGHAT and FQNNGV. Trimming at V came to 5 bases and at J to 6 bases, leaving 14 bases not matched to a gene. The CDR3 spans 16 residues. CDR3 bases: TGTGCCAGCAGCCCGGGGACAGGGAAGCTTCTCGGCGAGCAGTACTTC. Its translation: CASSPGTGKLLGEQYF.

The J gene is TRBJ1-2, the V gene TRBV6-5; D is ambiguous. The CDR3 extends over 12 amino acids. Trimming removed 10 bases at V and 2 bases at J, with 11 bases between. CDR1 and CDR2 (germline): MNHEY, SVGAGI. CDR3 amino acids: CATRLQNYGYTF. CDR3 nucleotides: TGTGCCACGCGCCTTCAAAACTATGGCTACACCTTC.